Each of the 4 T cell receptor beta chains below was sequenced from the same sample in a study of CD8 T cells in Susac syndrome. Reverse transcription of roughly 0.45 to 1 ug RNA was performed with random hexamers. TCRdb processed the immunoSEQ multiplex PCR reads anew with MiXCR; each CDR3 protein has one entry. Of about 150,000 distinct CDR3 sequences listed, roughly 96% were seen once; the top ten hold approximately 0.12%. Input material: CD4+ T cells from PBMCs. These receptors originate from a human donor with multiple sclerosis.

This chain connects TRBV29-1 to TRBJ2-7, with 10 bases identical to TRBD2. Trimming removed 6 bases from V and 5 bases from J; junction bases left unmatched: 7. Germline CDR1 SQVTM, CDR2 ANQGSEA. The CDR3 runs to 13 residues. The CDR3 region is CSVGGLARNEQYF. The CDR3 DNA reads TGCAGCGTCGGGGGACTAGCGCGGAACGAGCAGTACTTC.

The chain links TRBV12-3 or TRBV12-4 to TRBJ1-1; no firm D call. V was cut by 5 bases and J by 0 bases, with 13 bases left in between. CDR3 size: 15 residues. The CDR3 is CASSHRNIMNTEAFF. Written as DNA, the CDR3 is TGTGCCAGCAGTCACAGAAATATAATGAACACTGAAGCTTTCTTT.

The chain couples TRBV15 to TRBJ2-3; 10 nucleotides agree with TRBD2. The length of the CDR3 is 14 residues. Per germline, CDR1 LNHNV and CDR2 YYDKDF (reference sequence). J gave up 4 bases and V 11 bases, and 9 bases lay outside the gene matches. The CDR3, as DNA: TGTGCCGTAGCGGGGGGCGGGGTGGCAGATACGCAGTATTTT. Translation: CAVAGGGVADTQYF.

V and J are TRBV29-1 and TRBJ2-7; 8 bases map to TRBD2. V lost 7 bases, J lost 4 bases, and 6 bases stayed unmatched. Germline values: CDR1 SQVTM, CDR2 ANQGSEA. The CDR3 consists of 12 residues. CDR3 amino acids: CSASGSQYEQYF. The CDR3 nucleotides read TGCAGCGCTAGCGGGTCCCAGTACGAGCAGTACTTC.